This TCR beta chain was documented in a study of shared clonotypes between healthy human individuals. Study-wide background: Participating donors consisted of a couple of women and three men aged 18 to 49. Per donor, CD8 memory used one plate, CD8 naive used two, CD4 memory used three and CD4 naive used three. Regarding the study as a whole: The generation probabilities recorded for non-shared clonotypes fell below those of clonotypes shared by all four donors. Larger estimated richness was generally seen in naive subsets than in memory subsets.

Comments on this clone: Its antigen is unidentified.

Some clones are missing from TCRdb's copy, which holds only in-frame ones; the method was immunoSEQ multiplex PCR. The data show millions of clones, around 93% seen once. Cells designated naive CD8 were CD45RO-negative and were positively selected for CCR7, with terminally differentiated effector memory CD45RA+ cells excluded. V was clipped by 10 bases and J by 2 bases, with 18 bases between them. This CDR3 region has 14 residues. Germline loops: CDR1 MNHNY, CDR2 SVGAGI (reference sequence). This sequence originates from a man aged 18-30 years in good health. Some clones in this sample may be carry-over from other donors' samples. The rearrangement joins TRBV6-6 to TRBJ2-7, with D maybe TRBD1 (5 bases). The sequenced sample was naive CD8+ T cells from PBMCs. In nucleotides, the CDR3 is TGTGCCACTGCTGGGGCCGACCTTACCTACGAGCAGTACTTC. Translated: CATAGADLTYEQYF.